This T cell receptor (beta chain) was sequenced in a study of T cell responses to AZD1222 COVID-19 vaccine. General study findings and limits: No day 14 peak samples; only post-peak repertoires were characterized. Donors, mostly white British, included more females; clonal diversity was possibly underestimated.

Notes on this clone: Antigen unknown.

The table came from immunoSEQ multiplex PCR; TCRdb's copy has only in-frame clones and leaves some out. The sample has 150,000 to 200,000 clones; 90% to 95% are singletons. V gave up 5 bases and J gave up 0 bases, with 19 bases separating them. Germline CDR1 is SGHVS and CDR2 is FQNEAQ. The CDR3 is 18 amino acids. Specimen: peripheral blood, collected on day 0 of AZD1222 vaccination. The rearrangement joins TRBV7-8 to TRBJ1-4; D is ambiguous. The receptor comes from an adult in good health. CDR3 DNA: TGTGCCAGCAGCACGGGCCCGTTGGAAAGTGCAACTAATGAAAAACTGTTTTTT. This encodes CASSTGPLESATNEKLFF. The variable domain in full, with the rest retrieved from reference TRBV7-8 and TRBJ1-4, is GAGVSQSPRYKVAKRGQDVALRCDPISGHVSLFWYQQALGQGPEFLTYFQNEAQLDKSGLPSDRFFAERPEGSVSTLKIQRTQQEDSAVYLCASSTGPLESATNEKLFFGSGTQLSVL.